This is a list of T cell receptor beta chains from one sample in a study of T cell responses to AZD1222 COVID-19 vaccine. Some clones are missing from TCRdb's copy, which holds only in-frame ones; the method was immunoSEQ multiplex PCR. The table shows under 200,000 clones, with 90% to 95% occurring only once. The source material was peripheral blood, sampled on day 0 of AZD1222 vaccination. These receptors were obtained from an adult in good health. The CDR3 runs from the conserved cysteine through the conserved F or W. A D gene is named only where the DNA matches it firmly.

d_gene	j_gene	v_gene	CDR3aa	CDR3nt
.	TRBJ2-7	TRBV3-1/TRBV3-2	CASSQVVGSYEQYF	TGTGCCAGCAGCCAAGTGGTTGGGTCCTACGAGCAGTACTTC
TRBD2	TRBJ2-3	TRBV29-1	CSAIAGSGVDTQYF	TGCAGCGCTATAGCGGGATCGGGCGTAGATACGCAGTATTTT
.	TRBJ1-3	TRBV6-5	CASTRTASSGNTIYF	TGTGCCAGCACCAGGACAGCATCATCTGGAAACACCATATATTTT
.	TRBJ1-2	TRBV7-8	CASSPTMVRFDYGYTF	TGTGCCAGCAGTCCTACGATGGTCAGGTTTGACTATGGCTACACCTTC
.	TRBJ1-3	TRBV28	CASSRTENTIYF	TGTGCCAGCAGTCGGACGGAAAACACCATATATTTT
.	TRBJ1-1	TRBV4-1	CASSQIRATEAFF	TGCGCCAGCAGCCAGATCCGGGCCACTGAAGCTTTCTTT
TRBD1	TRBJ1-4	TRBV28	CASSFPGLIQGEKLFF	TGTGCCAGCAGTTTCCCAGGACTTATACAGGGGGAAAAACTGTTTTTT
.	TRBJ1-5	TRBV18	CASSPPGGGSNQPQHF	TGTGCCAGCTCACCACCGGGGGGGGGAAGCAATCAGCCCCAGCATTTT
.	TRBJ1-2	TRBV9	CASSVARNDNYGYTF	TGTGCCAGCAGCGTAGCTCGGAATGACAACTATGGCTACACCTTC
.	TRBJ1-1	TRBV30	CAWAGVMAFF	TGTGCCTGGGCAGGGGTGATGGCTTTCTTT